Below, one T cell receptor (beta chain) is given with its context. Original data processing: Nucleated cell counts were estimated from reference gene primer amplification. Here immunoSEQ multiplex PCR was the method, and the copy in TCRdb shows in-frame clones only, minus some. The DNA gave D and trimming, while V, J and clone size come from that table. Altogether approximately 75,000 clones are present, approximately 80% being singletons, with the ten largest covering about 9.8%. The sample belongs to a study of blood T cell repertoires in COVID-19. At the level of the study: COVID-19 samples from acute and convalescent phases originated in the United States, Italy and Spain. The cDNA or gDNA used as material had been derived from T cells, B-cell-depleted T cells, or PBMCs.

CDR3 length: 17 residues. With 5 bases removed from V and 4 bases from J, the gap between germline ends came to 23 bases. CDR1 is SEHNR and CDR2 is FQNEAQ in the germline V gene (reference sequence). This chain links TRBV7-9 with TRBJ1-2; tentatively, D is TRBD1 (5 bases). The TCR comes from a woman older than 75 with acute or convalescent COVID-19. Sequencing input: peripheral blood. The CDR3 nucleotides read TGTGCCAGCAGCCCACCAGGGCAGGCAATGCAATTCTATGGCTACACCTTC. This codes for CASSPPGQAMQFYGYTF.